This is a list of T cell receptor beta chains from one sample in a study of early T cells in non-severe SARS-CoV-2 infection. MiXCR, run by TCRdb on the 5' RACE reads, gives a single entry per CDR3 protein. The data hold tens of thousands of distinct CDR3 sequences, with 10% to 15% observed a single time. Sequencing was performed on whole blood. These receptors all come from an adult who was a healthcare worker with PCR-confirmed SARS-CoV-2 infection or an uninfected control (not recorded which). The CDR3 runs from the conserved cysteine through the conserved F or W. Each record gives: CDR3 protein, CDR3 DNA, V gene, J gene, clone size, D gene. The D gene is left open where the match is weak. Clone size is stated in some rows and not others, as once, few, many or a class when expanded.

CATSDGNTEAFF,TGTGCCACCAGCGACGGGAACACTGAAGCTTTCTTT,TRBV24-1,TRBJ1-1,-,-
CASGTGGAETQYF,TGTGCCAGCGGGACAGGGGGAGCAGAGACCCAGTACTTC,TRBV12-3/TRBV12-4,TRBJ2-5,few,TRBD1
CASSLAFWAENSPLHF,TGTGCCAGCAGCTTAGCGTTTTGGGCCGAAAATTCACCCCTCCACTTT,TRBV7-2,TRBJ1-6,many,-
CASTDRVGGGELFF,TGTGCCAGCACCGACAGGGTTGGTGGCGGGGAGCTGTTTTTT,TRBV6-2/TRBV6-3,TRBJ2-2,-,TRBD1
CATSEPGTGADTQYF,TGTGCCACCAGTGAACCCGGGACAGGGGCAGATACGCAGTATTTT,TRBV24-1,TRBJ2-3,few,TRBD1
CSVGGTSPEQYF,TGCAGCGTTGGGGGGACTTCCCCCGAGCAGTACTTC,TRBV29-1,TRBJ2-7,many,-
CASSLLSTDTQYF,TGTGCCAGCAGCTTACTGAGCACAGATACGCAGTATTTT,TRBV7-6,TRBJ2-3,many,-
CASSPGGPGNTIYF,TGTGCCAGCAGCCCAGGGGGCCCTGGAAACACCATATATTTT,TRBV7-6,TRBJ1-3,many,TRBD1
CATSSGIWAQYF,TGTGCCACCTCTAGCGGGATATGGGCCCAGTACTTC,TRBV10-3,TRBJ2-5,few,TRBD2
CASSVAGDQTQETQYF,TGTGCCAGCAGCGTAGCGGGGGACCAAACCCAAGAGACCCAGTACTTC,TRBV9,TRBJ2-5,many,-
CAWSGSSADTQYF,TGTGCCTGGAGTGGGTCCAGTGCAGATACGCAGTATTTT,TRBV30,TRBJ2-3,many,-
CSARHLDYEQYF,TGCAGTGCCCGACACCTAGACTACGAGCAGTACTTC,TRBV20-1,TRBJ2-7,many,-
CSVEQGGYTF,TGCAGCGTTGAGCAGGGTGGCTACACCTTC,TRBV29-1,TRBJ1-2,-,-
CASSPPSGGVDETQYF,TGCGCCAGCAGCCCCCCTAGCGGGGGGGTGGATGAGACCCAGTACTTC,TRBV5-1,TRBJ2-5,few,TRBD2
CASSQADRPTYEQYF,TGTGCCAGCAGCCAAGCAGACCGACCGACCTACGAGCAGTACTTC,TRBV3-1,TRBJ2-7,-,-
CASSQYTGTRRHF,TGCGCCAGCAGCCAATACACCGGGACAAGGAGGCATTTT,TRBV4-3,TRBJ1-5,many,-
CASSQGTGGQPQHF,TGCGCCAGCAGCCAAGGGACAGGGGGTCAGCCCCAGCATTTT,TRBV5-1,TRBJ1-5,-,TRBD1
CASSQGQGPQPQHF,TGTGCCAGCAGCCAGGGGCAGGGGCCGCAGCCCCAGCATTTT,TRBV7-2,TRBJ1-5,-,-
CASSPGSARPYEQYF,TGTGCCAGCAGTCCCGGGAGTGCAAGACCCTACGAGCAGTACTTC,TRBV6-6,TRBJ2-7,few,-
CASSDEWGPQYF,TGTGCCAGCAGCGACGAATGGGGACCCCAGTACTTC,TRBV9,TRBJ2-7,few,-